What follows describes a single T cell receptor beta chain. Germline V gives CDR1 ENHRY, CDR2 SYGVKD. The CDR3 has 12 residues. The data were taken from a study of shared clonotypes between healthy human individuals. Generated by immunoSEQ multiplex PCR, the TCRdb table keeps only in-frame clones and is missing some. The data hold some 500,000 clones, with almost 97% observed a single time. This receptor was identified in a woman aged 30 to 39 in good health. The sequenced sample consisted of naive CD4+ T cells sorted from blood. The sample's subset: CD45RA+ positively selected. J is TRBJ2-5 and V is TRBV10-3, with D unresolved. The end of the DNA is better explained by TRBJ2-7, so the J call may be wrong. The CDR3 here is CAISESEYEQYF. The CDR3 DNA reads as TGTGCCATCAGTGAATCAGAGTACGAGCAGTACTTC.